What follows describes a single TCR beta chain. Its antigen is undetermined. Those who donated were healthy HIV-negative adults, with no recent acute infections or vaccinations reported. The donors were all Caucasian adults (living in Nashville, Tennessee). Spread over ten immunoSEQ deep assay plates, unsorted PBMC DNA underwent sequencing. Generated by immunoSEQ multiplex PCR, the TCRdb table keeps only in-frame clones and is missing some. The sample holds about 480,000 clones, 79% seen once. These data originate in a study of shared clonotypes between healthy human individuals. Whole-study findings and limits: It was only blood that was sampled, and tissue repertoires likely differ.

CDR1 is MDHEN and CDR2 is SYDVKM in the germline V gene. Trimming stripped 2 bases from V and 2 bases from J, with 8 bases between. This CDR3 spans 14 amino acids. The material sequenced was PBMCs. The TCR originated in a woman aged 40-49 years in good health. Some clones in this sample may be carry-over from other donors' samples. The genes are TRBV28 and TRBJ2-3, with TRBD2 as a possible D gene (7 bases). As DNA, the CDR3 is TGTGCCAGCAGTTTAGCGGGGGCCACAGATACGCAGTATTTT. Translated: CASSLAGATDTQYF.